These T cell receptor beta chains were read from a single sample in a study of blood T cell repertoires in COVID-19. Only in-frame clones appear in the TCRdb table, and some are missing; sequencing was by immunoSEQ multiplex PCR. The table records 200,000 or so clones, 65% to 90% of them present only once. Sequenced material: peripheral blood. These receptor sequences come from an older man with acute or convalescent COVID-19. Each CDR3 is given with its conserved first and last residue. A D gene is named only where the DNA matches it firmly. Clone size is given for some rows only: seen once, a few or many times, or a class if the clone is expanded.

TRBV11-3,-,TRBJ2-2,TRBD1,CASARGPGELFF,TGTGCCAGCGCGAGGGGGCCCGGGGAGCTGTTTTTT
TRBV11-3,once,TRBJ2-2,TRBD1,CASSTGQGAGGELFF,TGTGCCAGCAGCACTGGACAGGGGGCGGGCGGGGAGCTGTTTTTT
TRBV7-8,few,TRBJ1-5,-,CASSLLDTNQPQHF,TGTGCCAGCAGCTTACTGGACACCAATCAGCCCCAGCATTTT
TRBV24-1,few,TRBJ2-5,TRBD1,CATSDPDRGRRETQYF,TGTGCCACCAGTGACCCCGACAGGGGGAGAAGGGAGACCCAGTACTTC
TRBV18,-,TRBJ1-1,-,CASSPLPRGNTEAFF,TGTGCCAGCTCACCACTCCCCAGGGGGAACACTGAAGCTTTCTTT
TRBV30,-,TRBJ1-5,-,CAWSYGQPNRPQHF,TGTGCCTGGAGTTACGGACAGCCGAATCGGCCCCAGCATTTT
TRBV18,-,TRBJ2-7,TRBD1,CASSPRTGTGAYEQYF,TGTGCCAGCTCACCTCGAACCGGGACAGGGGCTTACGAGCAGTACTTC
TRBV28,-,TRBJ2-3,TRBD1,CASSFSGTGVKDTQYF,TGTGCCAGCAGTTTTAGCGGGACAGGGGTGAAAGATACGCAGTATTTT
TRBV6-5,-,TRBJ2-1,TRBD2,CASSSRRESNEQFF,TGTGCCAGCAGTTCTCGGCGGGAGAGTAATGAGCAGTTCTTC
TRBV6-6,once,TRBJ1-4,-,CASSYQDREKLFF,TGTGCCAGCAGTTACCAGGATCGGGAAAAACTGTTTTTT
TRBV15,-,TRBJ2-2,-,CATSREPGFGELFF,TGTGCCACCAGCAGAGAACCAGGTTTCGGGGAGCTGTTTTTT
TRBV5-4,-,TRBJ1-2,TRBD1,CASSLGGTGYYGYTF,TGTGCCAGCAGCTTGGGAGGGACAGGGTACTATGGCTACACCTTC
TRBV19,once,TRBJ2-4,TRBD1,CASSTQGELAKNIQYF,TGTGCCAGTAGTACACAGGGGGAACTAGCCAAAAACATTCAGTACTTC
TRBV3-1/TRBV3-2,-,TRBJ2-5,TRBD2,CASSQVPGLAGNGGTQYF,TGTGCCAGCAGCCAAGTCCCGGGACTAGCGGGAAATGGGGGGACCCAGTACTTC
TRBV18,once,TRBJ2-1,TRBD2,CASSQLAGGSSYNEQFF,TGTGCCAGCTCTCAACTAGCGGGGGGGAGCTCCTACAATGAGCAGTTCTTC
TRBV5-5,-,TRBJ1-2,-,CASSLGHRISFGYTF,TGTGCCAGCAGCTTGGGTCACAGGATCTCGTTTGGCTACACCTTC
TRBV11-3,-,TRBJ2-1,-,CASSLDFTARTYNEQFF,TGTGCCAGCAGCTTAGATTTTACTGCGAGAACCTACAATGAGCAGTTCTTC
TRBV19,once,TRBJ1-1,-,CASRGGVTEAFF,TGTGCCAGTAGAGGGGGGGTCACTGAAGCTTTCTTT
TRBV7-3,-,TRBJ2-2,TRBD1,CASSSSPTGGGTGELFF,TGTGCCAGCAGCTCCTCCCCGACAGGGGGCGGCACCGGGGAGCTGTTTTTT
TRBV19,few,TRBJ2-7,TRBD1,CASSNRSSWDRGGEQYF,TGTGCCAGTAGTAACCGCTCAAGCTGGGACAGAGGGGGCGAGCAGTACTTC
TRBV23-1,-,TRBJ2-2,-,CASSEFRETGELFF,TGCGCCAGCAGTGAATTCAGGGAAACCGGGGAGCTGTTTTTT
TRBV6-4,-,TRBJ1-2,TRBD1,CASRQRRDRERHGYTF,TGTGCCAGCAGACAAAGAAGGGACAGGGAGAGACATGGCTACACCTTC
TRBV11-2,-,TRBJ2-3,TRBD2,CASSSILAGDPDTQYF,TGTGCCAGCAGCTCCATACTAGCGGGAGACCCAGATACGCAGTATTTT